These 9 T cell receptor beta chains were all obtained from the same sample, sequenced in a study of graft-versus-host responses after intestinal transplantation. Their antigens are not known. Repertoires were generated with immunoSEQ multiplex PCR, while TCRdb's copy carries only in-frame clones and drops some. There are around 110,000 clones in the sample; about nine tenths occur only once, and about 0.18% lies in the top ten. The source was unstimulated CD4+ T cells sorted from spleen or lymph node cells, collected before intestinal transplant. The origin of the receptors is a human donor who received an intestinal transplant.

This clone showed up just a few times. The J gene is TRBJ1-4, the V gene TRBV5-1; no firm D call. CDR1 is SGHRS and CDR2 is YFSETQ in the germline V gene. V was trimmed by 5 bases and J by 0 bases, leaving 8 bases between them. The CDR3 is 14 residues long. CDR3 sequence reads: CASRGGTTNEKLFF. CDR3 in DNA: TGCGCCAGCAGGGGAGGGACAACTAATGAAAAACTGTTTTTT. Using reference TRBV5-1 and TRBJ1-4 for the parts outside the CDR3, the full variable domain is KAGVTQTPRYLIKTRGQQVTLSCSPISGHRSVSWYQQTPGQGLQFLFEYFSETQRNKGNFPGRFSGRQFSNSRSEMNVSTLELGDSALYLCASRGGTTNEKLFFGSGTQLSVL.

CDR3 coding DNA: TGCAGCGTTGCAGGGACTAGCACAGATACGCAGTATTTT. This codes for CSVAGTSTDTQYF. The chain has TRBV29-1 and TRBJ2-3, with a weak D call TRBD2 (6 bases). The germline V and J ends were trimmed by 4 bases and 0 bases, with 8 bases remaining between them. In germline, CDR1 is SQVTM, CDR2 ANQGSEA. This CDR3 spans 13 amino acids.

The chain uses TRBV10-2 and TRBJ1-2, with 8 bases that match TRBD1. The CDR3 consists of 17 residues. V shed 4 bases, J shed 8 bases, and the junction held 18 bases outside the gene matches. Germline CDR1 and CDR2: WSHSY and SAAADI. The CDR3 coding sequence is TGCGCCAGCAGTGCCCTTCATTCCTCACAGGGGGGAGGGGGCTACACCTTC. It codes for CASSALHSSQGGGGYTF.

The chain links TRBV16 to TRBJ2-7; 7 positions agree with TRBD1. CDR1 is KGHSY and CDR2 is FQNENV in the germline V gene. The CDR3 loop spans 15 amino acids. Trimming cost V 1 base and J 4 bases; bases outside gene matches: 7. CDR3 sequence reads: CASSQFVTGSYEQYF. The CDR3, as DNA: TGTGCCAGCAGCCAATTTGTGACAGGGTCGTACGAGCAGTACTTC.

The chain joins TRBV5-6 to TRBJ1-1; TRBD1 is a possible D gene (6 bases). Germline CDR1 reads SGHDT; CDR2 reads YYEEEE. This CDR3 is built from 16 residues. V was cut by 4 bases and J by 1 base, with 17 bases left in between. The CDR3 coding sequence is TGTGCCAGCAGCCACCTACAGGGCAGGGCGAACACTGAAGCTTTCTTT. The encoded protein is CASSHLQGRANTEAFF.

The V gene is TRBV28, the J gene TRBJ1-2, with D possibly being TRBD1 (5 bases). The germline gives CDR1 MDHEN, CDR2 SYDVKM. The CDR3 totals 16 residues. Trimming stripped 5 bases from V and 5 bases from J, with 21 bases between. The CDR3 bases are TGTGCCAGCAGTCCCCTCGTGGGGCCGTTAGGATATGGCTACACCTTC. Translated, it gives CASSPLVGPLGYGYTF.

The chain links TRBV5-1 to TRBJ2-2; possibly TRBD1 for D (5 bases). Germline loops: CDR1 SGHRS, CDR2 YFSETQ. This CDR3 region has 16 residues. V was pared by 0 bases and J by 5 bases, with 14 bases between. The CDR3 region has the DNA TGCGCCAGCAGCTTGGGAGTAAGGACAACAACCGGGGAGCTGTTTTTT. Amino acid sequence: CASSLGVRTTTGELFF. The complete variable domain, with remaining parts taken from reference TRBV5-1 and TRBJ2-2, reads KAGVTQTPRYLIKTRGQQVTLSCSPISGHRSVSWYQQTPGQGLQFLFEYFSETQRNKGNFPGRFSGRQFSNSRSEMNVSTLELGDSALYLCASSLGVRTTTGELFFGEGSRLTVL.

The chain links TRBV7-6 to TRBJ2-1; a possible D gene is TRBD1 (6 bases). V was pared by 8 bases and J by 5 bases, with 22 bases between. The CDR3 is 16 residues long. Germline V gene lookup returns CDR1 SGHVS and CDR2 FNYEAQ. The CDR3 region is CASGGKGHGRDNEQFF. The CDR3 region has the DNA TGTGCCAGCGGGGGAAAGGGACACGGAAGGGACAATGAGCAGTTCTTC.

The chain joins TRBV30 to TRBJ2-7, with D perhaps matching TRBD1 (5 bases). The germline V and J ends were trimmed by 1 base and 6 bases, with 7 bases remaining between them. The CDR3 totals 11 residues. The germline CDR1 and CDR2 sequences are GTSNPN and SVGIG (reference sequence). The CDR3 is CAWSEGVEQYF. The CDR3 nucleotides read TGTGCCTGGAGTGAAGGGGTCGAGCAGTACTTC. Looking up the rest from reference TRBV30 and TRBJ2-7 gives the full variable domain: SQTIHQWPATLVQPVGSPLSLECTVEGTSNPNLYWYRQAAGRGLQLLFYSVGIGQISSEVPQNLSASRPQDRQFILSSKKLLLSDSGFYLCAWSEGVEQYFGPGTRLTVT.